Sequencing of this TCR beta chain was carried out in a study of T cell changes during pregnancy in multiple sclerosis. Sequencing used immunoSEQ multiplex PCR; TCRdb keeps in-frame clones, though not all of them. This table has around 71,000 clones, over 85% appearing once. The CDR3 consists of 14 residues. The junction had 3 bases not matched to a gene; V was cut back by 5 bases and J by 1 base. Germline assignment: CDR1 MDHEN and CDR2 SYDVKM. The sequence was obtained from a female donor with multiple sclerosis, enrolled in a pregnancy study. The chain joins TRBV28 to TRBJ2-5; 8 bases line up with TRBD2. The sequences come from peripheral blood, collected in the third trimester of pregnancy. The CDR3 sequence: CASSRTSLQETQYF. The CDR3 nucleotides are TGTGCCAGCAGTCGGACTAGCCTCCAAGAGACCCAGTACTTC.